This T cell receptor (beta chain) was observed in a study of blood T cell repertoires in COVID-19. The protocol was immunoSEQ multiplex PCR, while the TCRdb copy is restricted to in-frame clones and leaves out a portion. Of tens of thousands of clones listed, around four fifths are singletons. The V gene's germline CDR1 is SGHKS and CDR2 YYEKEE (reference sequence). Trimming pared 0 bases from V and 4 bases from J, leaving 11 bases between. The CDR3 extends over 14 amino acids. V usage is TRBV5-5 and J usage is TRBJ2-7, with D unresolved. The sequenced sample was peripheral blood. This receptor was identified in a man between 65 and 85 years old with acute or convalescent COVID-19. The CDR3 spells CASSLGVSIYEQYF. The CDR3 nucleotides read TGTGCCAGCAGCTTGGGCGTGTCAATTTACGAGCAGTACTTC.